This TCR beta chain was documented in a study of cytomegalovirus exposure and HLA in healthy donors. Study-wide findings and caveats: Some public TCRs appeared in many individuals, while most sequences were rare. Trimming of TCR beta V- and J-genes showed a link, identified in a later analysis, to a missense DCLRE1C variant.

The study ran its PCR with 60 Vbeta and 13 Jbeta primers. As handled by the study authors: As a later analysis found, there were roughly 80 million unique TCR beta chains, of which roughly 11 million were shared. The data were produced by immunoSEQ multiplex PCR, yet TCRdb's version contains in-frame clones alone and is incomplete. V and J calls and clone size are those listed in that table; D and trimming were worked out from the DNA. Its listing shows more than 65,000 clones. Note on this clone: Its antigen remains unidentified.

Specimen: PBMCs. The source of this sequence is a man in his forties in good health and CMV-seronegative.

CDR3 in amino acids: CASAGTGEGRRELFF. The CDR3 nucleotides are TGTGCCAGCGCCGGGACAGGCGAGGGGCGTCGGGAGCTGTTTTTT. The rearrangement uses TRBV2 and TRBJ2-2; 8 bases match TRBD1. J was trimmed by 9 bases and V by 8 bases; bases with no gene match: 14. Germline lookup yields CDR1 SNHLY and CDR2 FYNNEI. The CDR3 runs to 15 residues.